The source of this T cell receptor (beta chain) is a study of blood T cell repertoires in COVID-19. Study-wide background: The United States, Italy and Spain supplied acute and convalescent COVID-19 samples. PBMCs, B-cell-depleted T cells, or T cells were the source of the cDNA or gDNA that made up the material.

This table comes from immunoSEQ multiplex PCR, and its TCRdb copy is limited to in-frame clones, with some not included. The sample records just over 650,000 clones, approximately 90% being singletons. This CDR3 has 14 amino acids. CDR1 and CDR2 (germline): LNHDA, SQIVND (reference sequence). Deletions cut 6 bases from V and 0 bases from J, with 11 bases between. The rearrangement uses TRBV19 and TRBJ1-1; no clear D. This sequence was found in a young woman with acute or convalescent COVID-19. Specimen: peripheral blood. The CDR3 here is CASSPRAMNTEAFF. The CDR3 region has the DNA TGTGCCAGTAGCCCACGAGCCATGAACACTGAAGCTTTCTTT.